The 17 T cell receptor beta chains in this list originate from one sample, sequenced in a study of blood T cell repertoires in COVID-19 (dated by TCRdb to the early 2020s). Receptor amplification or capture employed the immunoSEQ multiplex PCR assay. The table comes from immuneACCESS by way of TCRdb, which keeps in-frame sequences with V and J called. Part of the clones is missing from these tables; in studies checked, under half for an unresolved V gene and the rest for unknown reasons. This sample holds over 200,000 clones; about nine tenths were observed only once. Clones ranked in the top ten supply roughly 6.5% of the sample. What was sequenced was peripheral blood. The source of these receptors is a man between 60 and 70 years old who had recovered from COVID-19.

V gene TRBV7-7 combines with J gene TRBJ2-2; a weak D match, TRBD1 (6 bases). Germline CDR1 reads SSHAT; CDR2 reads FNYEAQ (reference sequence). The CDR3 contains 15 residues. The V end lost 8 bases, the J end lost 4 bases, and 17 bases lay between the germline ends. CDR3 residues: CASGIGQGLTGELFF. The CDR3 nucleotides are TGTGCCAGCGGGATTGGGCAGGGGCTCACCGGGGAGCTGTTTTTT.

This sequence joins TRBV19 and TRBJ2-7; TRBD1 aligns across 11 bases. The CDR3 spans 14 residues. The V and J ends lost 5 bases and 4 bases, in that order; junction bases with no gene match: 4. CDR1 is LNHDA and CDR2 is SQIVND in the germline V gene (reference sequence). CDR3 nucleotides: TGTGCCAGTAGTGCAGGGACAGGGGGTTACGAGCAGTACTTC. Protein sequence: CASSAGTGGYEQYF.

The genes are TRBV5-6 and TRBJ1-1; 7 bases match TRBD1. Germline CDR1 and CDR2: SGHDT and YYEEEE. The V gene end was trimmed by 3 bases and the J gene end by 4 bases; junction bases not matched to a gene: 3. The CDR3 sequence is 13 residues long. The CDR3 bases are TGTGCCAGCAGCTCTAAGGGGGCCACTGAAGCTTTCTTT. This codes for CASSSKGATEAFF.

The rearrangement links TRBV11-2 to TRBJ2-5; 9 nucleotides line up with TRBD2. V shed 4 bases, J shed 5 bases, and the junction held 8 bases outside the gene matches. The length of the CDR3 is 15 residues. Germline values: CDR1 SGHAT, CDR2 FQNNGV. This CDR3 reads CASSSPGGRVETQYF. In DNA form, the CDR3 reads TGTGCCAGCAGCTCACCGGGCGGGAGGGTCGAGACCCAGTACTTC.

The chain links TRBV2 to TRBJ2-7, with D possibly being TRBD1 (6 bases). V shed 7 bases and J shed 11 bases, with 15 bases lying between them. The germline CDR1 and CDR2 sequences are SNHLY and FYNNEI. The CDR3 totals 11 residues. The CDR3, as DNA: TGTGCCAGCACTCCCTCCGGGACAAAGTACTTC. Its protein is CASTPSGTKYF.

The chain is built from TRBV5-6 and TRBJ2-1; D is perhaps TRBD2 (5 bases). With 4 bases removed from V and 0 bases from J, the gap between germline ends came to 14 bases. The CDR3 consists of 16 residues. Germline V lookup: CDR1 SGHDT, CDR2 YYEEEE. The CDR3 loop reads CASSPRTGSSYNEQFF. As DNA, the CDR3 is TGTGCCAGCAGCCCCCGGACTGGAAGCTCCTACAATGAGCAGTTCTTC.

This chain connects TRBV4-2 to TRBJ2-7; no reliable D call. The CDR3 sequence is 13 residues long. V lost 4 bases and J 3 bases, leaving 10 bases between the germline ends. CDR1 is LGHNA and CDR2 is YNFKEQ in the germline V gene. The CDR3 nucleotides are TGTGCCAGCAGCCGAGACTCAGGCTACGAGCAGTACTTC. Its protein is CASSRDSGYEQYF.

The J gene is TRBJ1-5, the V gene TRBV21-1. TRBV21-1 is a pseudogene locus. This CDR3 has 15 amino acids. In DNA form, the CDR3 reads TGTGCCAGCAGCGAGGGTTCAGTGGAGGATCAGCCCCAGCATTTT. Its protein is CASSEGSVEDQPQHF.

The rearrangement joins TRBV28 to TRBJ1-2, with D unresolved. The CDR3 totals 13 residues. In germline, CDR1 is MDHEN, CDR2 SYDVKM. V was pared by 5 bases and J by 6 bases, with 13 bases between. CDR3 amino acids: CASSIRSLDGYTF. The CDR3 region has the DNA TGTGCCAGCAGTATCCGGTCCCTCGATGGCTACACCTTC.

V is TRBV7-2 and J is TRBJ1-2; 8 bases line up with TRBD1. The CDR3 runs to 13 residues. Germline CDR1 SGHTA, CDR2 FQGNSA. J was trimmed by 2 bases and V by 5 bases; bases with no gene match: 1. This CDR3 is CASSQGANYGYTF. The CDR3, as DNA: TGTGCCAGCAGCCAGGGGGCAAACTATGGCTACACCTTC.

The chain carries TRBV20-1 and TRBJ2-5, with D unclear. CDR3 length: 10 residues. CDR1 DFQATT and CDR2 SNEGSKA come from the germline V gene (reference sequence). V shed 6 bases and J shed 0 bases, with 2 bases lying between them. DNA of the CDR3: TGCAGTGCCGACCAAGAGACCCAGTACTTC. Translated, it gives CSADQETQYF.

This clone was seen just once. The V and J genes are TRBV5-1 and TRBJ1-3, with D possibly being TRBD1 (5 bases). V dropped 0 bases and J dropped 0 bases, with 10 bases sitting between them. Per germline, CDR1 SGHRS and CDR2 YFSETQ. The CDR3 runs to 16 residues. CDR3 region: CASSLEPQGSGNTIYF. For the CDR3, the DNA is TGCGCCAGCAGCTTGGAACCCCAGGGCTCTGGAAACACCATATATTTT.

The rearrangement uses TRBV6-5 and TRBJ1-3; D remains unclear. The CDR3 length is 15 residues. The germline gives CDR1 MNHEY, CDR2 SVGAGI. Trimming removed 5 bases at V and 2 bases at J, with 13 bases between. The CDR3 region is CASSQSSVAGNTIYF. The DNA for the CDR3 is TGTGCCAGCAGTCAATCCTCGGTCGCTGGAAACACCATATATTTT.

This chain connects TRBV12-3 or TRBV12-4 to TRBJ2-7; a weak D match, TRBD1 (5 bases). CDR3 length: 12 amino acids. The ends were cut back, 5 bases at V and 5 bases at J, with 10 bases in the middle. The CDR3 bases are TGTGCCAGCAGTCGACAGTCTCACGAGCAGTACTTC. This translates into CASSRQSHEQYF.

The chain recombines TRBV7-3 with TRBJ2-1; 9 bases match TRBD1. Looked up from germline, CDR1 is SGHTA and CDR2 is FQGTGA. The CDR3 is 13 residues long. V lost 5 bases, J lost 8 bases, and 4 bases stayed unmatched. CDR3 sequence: CASSPQGAYEQFF. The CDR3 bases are TGTGCCAGCAGCCCACAGGGGGCATATGAGCAGTTCTTC.

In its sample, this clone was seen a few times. The CDR3 coding sequence is TGTGCCAGCAGTGCTGGTAGCGGGCTTTACAATGAGCAGTTCTTC. Translating it yields CASSAGSGLYNEQFF. The chain recombines TRBV2 with TRBJ2-1; 7 nucleotides agree with TRBD2. The CDR3 is 15 residues long. J gave up 4 bases and V 4 bases, and 7 bases lay outside the gene matches. Per germline, CDR1 SNHLY and CDR2 FYNNEI.

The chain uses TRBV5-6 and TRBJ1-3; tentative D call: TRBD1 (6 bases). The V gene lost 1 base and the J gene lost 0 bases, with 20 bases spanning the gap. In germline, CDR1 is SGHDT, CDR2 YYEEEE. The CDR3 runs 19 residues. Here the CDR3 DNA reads TGTGCCAGCAGCTTGTATGGTGTTTTGGTAGGGGGCTCTGGAAACACCATATATTTT. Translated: CASSLYGVLVGGSGNTIYF.